A selection of T cell receptor beta chains follows, all from one sample in a study of identical twins. TCRdb analysed the 5' RACE reads with MiXCR anew, one entry per CDR3 protein. The sample consists of roughly 290,000 distinct CDR3 sequences, roughly 9% of them appearing once. These sequences were also reported in another study, on yellow fever vaccine responses in identical twins.

Material: CD8+ T cells sorted from blood. All receptors derive from a young woman in good health. The CDR3 runs from the conserved cysteine through the conserved F or W. The order of the fields is clone size, J gene, V gene, CDR3 length, D gene, CDR3 DNA, CDR3 protein. D genes are given only for firm matches. Only some rows state a clone size, as once, few, many or a class for expanded clones.

few TRBJ2-3 TRBV4-1 15 TRBD1 TGCGCCAGCAGCCAAGATAGACAGGGGTCAGATACGCAGTATTTT CASSQDRQGSDTQYF
NA TRBJ2-3 TRBV3-1 15 TRBD2 TGTGCCAGCAGCCAGGGTAGCGGGGGCACAGATACGCAGTATTTT CASSQGSGGTDTQYF
NA TRBJ2-7 TRBV27 18 TRBD2 TGTGCCAGCAGTTTGCTACCCGGGACTAGCGGGAGGGGGGACGAGCAGTACTTC CASSLLPGTSGRGDEQYF
NA TRBJ2-1 TRBV24-1 15 TRBD2 TGTGCCACCAGCAACCGGGACTACCTCTTCAATGAGCAGTTCTTC CATSNRDYLFNEQFF
NA TRBJ2-7 TRBV11-2 15 TRBD2 TGTGCCAGCAGTCCTAAACCAGGGACTACCTACGAGCAGTACTTC CASSPKPGTTYEQYF
many TRBJ1-1 TRBV15 15 NA TGTGCCACCAGCAGAGATAATTGGGGGCAGACTGAAGCTTTCTTT CATSRDNWGQTEAFF
few TRBJ2-3 TRBV6-5 17 TRBD2 TGTGCCAGCAGTTACCACCTTAGCGGGGGAGAGACAGATACGCAGTATTTT CASSYHLSGGETDTQYF
NA TRBJ2-3 TRBV4-3 18 NA TGCGCCAGCAGCCAAGATGTGATTGGGGAGAGGGGCACAGATACGCAGTATTTT CASSQDVIGERGTDTQYF
few TRBJ2-7 TRBV29-1 15 TRBD2 TGCAGCGTCGAACCTCCGGGACTAGCGGGGGGGCCCGAGTACTTC CSVEPPGLAGGPEYF
many TRBJ2-2 TRBV7-2 14 NA TGTGCCAGCAGCGACCGTACAGGGAACGGGGAGCTGTTTTTT CASSDRTGNGELFF
few TRBJ2-7 TRBV20-1 16 TRBD2 TGCAGTGCTAGAGAGGCCGGCGGGACTACTATCTACGAGCAGTACTTC CSAREAGGTTIYEQYF
NA TRBJ2-7 TRBV7-9 14 NA TGTGCCAGCAGCCTAGGGGCGGACAGCTACGAGCAGTACTTC CASSLGADSYEQYF
NA TRBJ2-2 TRBV11-1 20 NA TGTGCCAGCAGCCCTTTTGGACCTCTCCAGGGCTTGGTGAACACCGGGGAGCTGTTTTTT CASSPFGPLQGLVNTGELFF
many TRBJ2-5 TRBV7-8 15 NA TGTGCCAGCAGCTTAGTATGGTGGCTGCGAGAGACCCAGTACTTC CASSLVWWLRETQYF
NA TRBJ2-7 TRBV29-1 11 NA TGCAGCGTTCTTGTGTTCAACGAGCAGTACTTC CSVLVFNEQYF